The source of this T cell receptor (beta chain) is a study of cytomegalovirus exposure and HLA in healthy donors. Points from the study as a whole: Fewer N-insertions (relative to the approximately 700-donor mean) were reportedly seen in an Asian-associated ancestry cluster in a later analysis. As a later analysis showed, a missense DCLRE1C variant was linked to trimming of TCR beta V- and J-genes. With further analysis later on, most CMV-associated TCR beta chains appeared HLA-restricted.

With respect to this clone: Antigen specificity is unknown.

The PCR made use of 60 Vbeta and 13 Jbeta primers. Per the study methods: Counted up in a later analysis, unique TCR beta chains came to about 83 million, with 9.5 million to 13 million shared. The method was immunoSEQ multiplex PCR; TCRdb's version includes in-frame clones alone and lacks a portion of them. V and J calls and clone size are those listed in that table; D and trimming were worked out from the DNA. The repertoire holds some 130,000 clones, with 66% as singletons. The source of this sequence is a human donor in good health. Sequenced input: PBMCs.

This CDR3 is CASSLAGQAGQPQHF. In DNA form, the CDR3 reads TGTGCCAGCAGCTTAGCGGGACAGGCGGGACAGCCCCAGCATTTT. V and J are TRBV7-6 and TRBJ1-5; 8 positions match TRBD1. The CDR3 is made up of 15 amino acids. The germline gives CDR1 SGHVS, CDR2 FNYEAQ. The V and J ends lost 0 bases and 7 bases, in that order; junction bases with no gene match: 5.